Shown below are 14 T cell receptor beta chains from a single sample sequenced in a study of blood T cell repertoires in COVID-19. The repertoire was sequenced with immunoSEQ multiplex PCR; TCRdb's copy has only in-frame clones and lacks some. Here the sample spans 100,000 to 150,000 clones, more than 75% being singletons. The sample consisted of peripheral blood. These receptors were collected from a man in his 60s with COVID-19, enrolled during active disease.

The rearrangement joins TRBV11-2 to TRBJ2-5, with D possibly being TRBD1 (6 bases). The germline gives CDR1 SGHAT, CDR2 FQNNGV. There are 13 residues in the CDR3. The germline V and J ends were trimmed by 7 bases and 5 bases, with 14 bases remaining between them. The DNA for the CDR3 is TGTGCCAGCACCACCACAGGGTGGGAGACCCAGTACTTC. Translated, it gives CASTTTGWETQYF. Together with reference TRBV11-2 and TRBJ2-5, the CDR3 gives the full variable domain: EAGVAQSPRYKIIEKRQSVAFWCNPISGHATLYWYQQILGQGPKLLIQFQNNGVVDDSQLPKDRFSAERLKGVDSTLKIQPAKLEDSAVYLCASTTTGWETQYFGPGTRLLVL.

The rearrangement links TRBV28 to TRBJ2-1; weak D call: TRBD2 (6 bases). This CDR3 spans 13 amino acids. The ends were cut back, 6 bases at V and 7 bases at J, with 13 bases in the middle. Germline V lookup: CDR1 MDHEN, CDR2 SYDVKM. DNA of the CDR3: TGTGCCAGCAGCCAGATCCTAGCGAATGAGCAGTTCTTC. It translates to CASSQILANEQFF.

The chain links TRBV11-3 to TRBJ2-7; 10 nucleotides match TRBD2. Unmatched junction bases numbered 13, after V lost 5 bases and J lost 6 bases. CDR3 length: 16 amino acids. The germline CDR1 and CDR2 sequences are SGHNT and YENEEA. CDR3: CASSLGLAEVDSEQYF. The CDR3, as DNA: TGTGCCAGCAGCCTCGGACTAGCGGAGGTAGACAGCGAGCAGTACTTC.

The V gene is TRBV7-8, the J gene TRBJ1-1; D ambiguous. The CDR3 spans 18 residues. V lost 2 bases, J lost 5 bases, and 24 bases lay in between. Germline CDR1 and CDR2: SGHVS and FQNEAQ. For the CDR3, the DNA is TGTGCCAGCAGCTTAAACAAGGACGGCCGGACTTCTGGGACTGAAGCTTTCTTT. This sequence encodes CASSLNKDGRTSGTEAFF.

Remarks on this clone: Different DNA sequences within this sample yield the same CDR3. The rearrangement joins TRBV12-5 to TRBJ2-5; 9 bases line up with TRBD1. V gave up 5 bases and J gave up 5 bases; unmatched junction bases: 3. This CDR3 comprises 13 residues. Germline CDR1 LGHNT, CDR2 FRNRAP. The DNA of the CDR3 is TGTGCTAGTGGTACAGGGGGCGGGGAGACCCAGTACTTC. This gives the protein CASGTGGGETQYF.

The chain couples TRBV11-2 to TRBJ2-2; 8 positions match TRBD2. Germline assignment: CDR1 SGHAT and CDR2 FQNNGV. CDR3 length: 14 residues. The trim removed 10 bases at V and 1 base at J, leaving 5 bases unmatched. CDR3: CATREGRNTGELFF. DNA for the CDR3: TGTGCCACACGGGAGGGTCGGAACACCGGGGAGCTGTTTTTT. The whole variable domain, remainder taken from reference TRBV11-2 and TRBJ2-2, is EAGVAQSPRYKIIEKRQSVAFWCNPISGHATLYWYQQILGQGPKLLIQFQNNGVVDDSQLPKDRFSAERLKGVDSTLKIQPAKLEDSAVYLCATREGRNTGELFFGEGSRLTVL.

About this clone: One junction end does not reproduce the germline sequence, and a read error may be involved. The chain uses TRBV18 and TRBJ2-5; 8 bases align to TRBD2. This CDR3 is built from 15 residues. In germline, CDR1 is KGHSH, CDR2 LQKENI. CDR3 sequence (DNA): TGTGCCAGCTCAACACCACTAGCGGAGGGGGAGACCCAGTACTTC. Residues: CASSTPLAEGETQYF.

The rearrangement uses TRBV3-1 (or the pseudogene TRBV3-2) and TRBJ2-1; 8 bases agree with TRBD2. The ends lost 3 bases at V and 4 bases at J; junction bases unmatched: 11. This CDR3 has 17 amino acids. Germline-derived CDR1 and CDR2 are LGHDT and YNNKEL (reference sequence). Here the CDR3 DNA reads TGTGCCAGCAGCCATACTAGCGGCGGGCTTATGTACAATGAGCAGTTCTTC. Residues: CASSHTSGGLMYNEQFF.

The J gene is TRBJ2-7, the V gene TRBV2; 8 bases align to TRBD2. This CDR3 spans 15 amino acids. CDR1 SNHLY and CDR2 FYNNEI come from the germline V gene. V lost 4 bases and J lost 1; bases outside the gene matches: 6. The CDR3: CASSGSSGFSYEQYF. In DNA form, the CDR3 reads TGTGCCAGCAGTGGCTCTAGCGGGTTTTCCTACGAGCAGTACTTC.

The rearrangement joins TRBV6-5 to TRBJ2-7, with D possibly being TRBD2 (6 bases). The germline V gene has CDR1 MNHEY and CDR2 SVGAGI. Between the trimmed V and J ends, which lost 6 bases and 11 bases, there was a span of 17 bases. The CDR3 runs to 12 residues. The CDR3 sequence is CASRTGTGEKYF. The CDR3 coding sequence is TGTGCCAGCAGAACCGGGACTGGGGAGAAGTACTTC.

The rearrangement links TRBV4-2 to TRBJ2-4, with 8 bases fitting TRBD1. J lost 2 bases, V lost 2 bases, and 8 bases had no gene match. This CDR3 has 17 amino acids. Germline V gene data show CDR1 as LGHNA and CDR2 as YNFKEQ. CDR3 coding DNA: TGTGCCAGCAGCCAACCCCCAGGGGGCGCGTCCAAAAACATTCAGTACTTC. It yields the protein CASSQPPGGASKNIQYF.

V gene TRBV4-2 combines with J gene TRBJ1-5, with no clear D. Germline V gene lookup returns CDR1 LGHNA and CDR2 YNFKEQ. The length of the CDR3 is 18 residues. V shed 4 bases and J shed 2 bases, with 21 bases lying between them. CDR3 nucleotides: TGTGCCAGCAGCCTTTTTTACAGACCAAGTGTGGGCAATCAGCCCCAGCATTTT. Protein product: CASSLFYRPSVGNQPQHF.

This clone was counted a single time. The chain carries TRBV6-5 and TRBJ2-2; 7 bases fit TRBD2. The V segment lost 7 bases and the J segment 0 bases; nucleotides outside the gene matches: 5. From germline, CDR1 is MNHEY and CDR2 SVGAGI. The CDR3 contains 15 residues. CDR3 in amino acids: CASKGLRSNTGELFF. The CDR3 bases are TGTGCCAGCAAGGGACTAAGATCGAACACCGGGGAGCTGTTTTTT.

The chain joins TRBV27 to TRBJ1-4; D not resolved. V lost 5 bases and J lost 8, with 21 bases in between. The germline CDR1 and CDR2 sequences are MNHEY and SMNVEV (reference sequence). The CDR3 has 16 residues. CDR3 in amino acids: CASSPLGFREGEKLFF. CDR3 nucleotide sequence: TGTGCCAGCAGTCCCCTAGGATTCCGGGAAGGGGAAAAACTGTTTTTT.